These T cell receptor beta chains were read from a single sample in a study of shared clonotypes between healthy human individuals. Method: immunoSEQ multiplex PCR; TCRdb's copy keeps in-frame clones and lacks some. The repertoire holds fewer than 400,000 clones, over 65% seen once, with about a tenth in the top ten. The source material was memory CD4+ T cells sorted from blood. The receptors were gathered from a man younger than 45 in good health. CDR3s include the opening cysteine and the closing phenylalanine or tryptophan. A D gene is named only where the DNA matches it firmly. Clone size is given for some rows only: seen once, a few or many times, or a class if the clone is expanded.

TRBV27,TRBJ1-5,once,TRBD1,TGTGCCAGCAGTACGGGACAGCTCAATCAGCCCCAGCATTTT,CASSTGQLNQPQHF
TRBV27,TRBJ2-7,many,.,TGTGCCAGCACTCCACCGACCTGGGAAAATCCTTACGAGCAGTACTTC,CASTPPTWENPYEQYF
TRBV2,TRBJ2-3,.,TRBD2,TGTGCCAGCAGTTACGGGAGGGATACGCAGTATTTT,CASSYGRDTQYF
TRBV4-1,TRBJ1-2,.,.,TGCGCCAGCAGCCCCACCCTGGGGGAATACTATGGCTACACCTTC,CASSPTLGEYYGYTF
TRBV28,TRBJ2-1,.,.,TGTGCCAGCAGCTCAGGGGGGCGGGAGTCGTATGAGCAGTTCTTC,CASSSGGRESYEQFF
TRBV5-6,TRBJ2-7,.,TRBD2,TGTGCCAGCAGCTTCAGGCCTTCTAGCGGGAGTTTAGGATCCTACGAGCAGTACTTC,CASSFRPSSGSLGSYEQYF
TRBV9,TRBJ2-1,.,.,TGTGCCAGCAGCGTAGAGGGCAGCCGGGATTATTCGTTAGAGCAGTTCTTC,CASSVEGSRDYSLEQFF
TRBV15,TRBJ2-2,.,TRBD1,TGTGCCACCAGCAGGCCGACAGGGGGTGTCGGGGAGCTGTTTTTT,CATSRPTGGVGELFF
TRBV11-2,TRBJ2-3,.,TRBD2,TGTGCCAGCAGCTTAGATCTGGGAGCGGGGGCACACACAGATACGCAGTATTTT,CASSLDLGAGAHTDTQYF
TRBV27,TRBJ2-7,once,TRBD1,TGTGCCAGCAGTTTGAAGGACAGGACCTACGAGCAGTACTTC,CASSLKDRTYEQYF
TRBV19,TRBJ2-1,once,TRBD2,TGTGCCAGTAGTAAGGGGACTAGCGAAAGTGAGCAGTTCTTC,CASSKGTSESEQFF
TRBV28,TRBJ1-5,.,TRBD1,TGTGCCAGTCATAACCAGGGGGCTCGTCAGCCCCAGCATTTT,CASHNQGARQPQHF
TRBV6-1,TRBJ1-2,.,TRBD1,TGTGCCATCTCGACAGGGGGCTATGGCTACACCTTC,CAISTGGYGYTF
TRBV7-2,TRBJ2-7,few,.,TGTGCCAGCAGCTTAGCGCGGGACAGCTACGAGCAGTACTTC,CASSLARDSYEQYF
TRBV2,TRBJ1-1,.,.,TGTGCCAGCAGTGAACAAGAGCTGAACACTGAAGCTTTCTTT,CASSEQELNTEAFF
TRBV30,TRBJ1-5,.,.,TGTGCCTGGAGTGTAGCCAGGGCAGTTAGTCAGCCCCAGCATTTT,CAWSVARAVSQPQHF
TRBV11-2,TRBJ2-1,.,.,TGTGCCAGCAGCAATTTGCCGGGCCTGGCCTACAATGAGCAGTTCTTC,CASSNLPGLAYNEQFF
TRBV5-1,TRBJ2-2,.,.,TGCGCCATCGGGAGGGGGCCGAACACCGGGGAGCTGTTTTTT,CAIGRGPNTGELFF
TRBV4-2,TRBJ2-1,few,TRBD2,TGTGCCAGCAGCCGACTAGCGGGAGGACTCTACAATGAGCAGTTCTTC,CASSRLAGGLYNEQFF
TRBV28,TRBJ2-7,.,.,TGTGCCAGCACCTCTTCGGGGAGACCGCCTTACGAGCAGTACTTC,CASTSSGRPPYEQYF
TRBV7-9,TRBJ2-1,.,.,TGTGCCAGCAGCTTATCGCGCGGGCAGTTCTTC,CASSLSRGQFF
TRBV7-9,TRBJ1-5,.,.,TGTGCCAGCAGCTTAGGTCTGGGGAATCAGCCCCAGCATTTT,CASSLGLGNQPQHF
TRBV5-1,TRBJ1-4,few,.,TGCGCCAGCAGTGACATCTTGGAGGGTGAAAAACTGTTTTTT,CASSDILEGEKLFF
TRBV30,TRBJ1-1,.,.,TGTGCCTGGAGTGTATGGGGTGGCGCTGGGAACACTGAAGCTTTCTTT,CAWSVWGGAGNTEAFF